Following are 11 T cell receptor beta chains from one sample sequenced in a study of T cell repertoires in cytomegalovirus infection. TCRdb re-analysed the reads in MiXCR, keeping a single row per CDR3 protein. Among roughly 250,000 distinct CDR3 sequences listed, approximately 24% were seen once. Sequenced input: CD8+ T cells from PBMCs. The origin of the receptors is a human donor in good health (CMV status not recorded). Some clones in this sample may be carry-over from other donors' samples.

To note about this clonotype: Sequence at one end of the junction differs from germline and may be a read error. In DNA form, the CDR3 reads TGTGCCAGCAGCTTAGGGGACAGGTCCCAGTCGATCTTC. It encodes CASSLGDRSQSIF. This rearrangement joins TRBV7-9 to TRBJ2-7; 8 positions match TRBD1. Germline V gene sequence: CDR1 SEHNR, CDR2 FQNEAQ (reference sequence). This CDR3 is 13 amino acids long.

This clonotype was seen many times. CDR3 loop: CASSLSPLNTEAFF. The CDR3 DNA reads as TGTGCCAGCAGCCTAAGTCCCCTGAACACTGAAGCTTTCTTT. The V and J genes are TRBV7-9 and TRBJ1-1, with unresolved D. The CDR3 consists of 14 residues. CDR1 and CDR2 from the germline V gene are SEHNR and FQNEAQ (reference sequence). The V and J ends lost 5 bases and 0 bases respectively, with 10 bases between them.

In its sample, this clonotype was seen a few times. The chain combines TRBV28 with TRBJ2-1, with unresolved D. The V end was cut by 2 bases, the J end by 0 bases, with 8 bases between. This CDR3 is built from 15 residues. Germline V gene sequence: CDR1 MDHEN, CDR2 SYDVKM. In DNA, the CDR3 is TGTGCCAGCAGTTTAGACACCCACTCCTACAATGAGCAGTTCTTC. The encoded protein is CASSLDTHSYNEQFF.

The chain combines TRBV4-1 with TRBJ1-1; D is unresolved. CDR3 length: 15 amino acids. V shed 5 bases and J shed 2 bases, with 15 bases lying between them. Germline lookup yields CDR1 MGHRA and CDR2 YSYEKL. The CDR3 protein is CASSFRLVSNTEAFF. CDR3 coding DNA: TGCGCCAGCAGCTTCCGTCTGGTATCTAACACTGAAGCTTTCTTT.

There are a few counts of this clonotype. The DNA for the CDR3 is TGTGCCAGCAGCTCCTGGCGGGACCGGAACACTGAAGCTTTCTTT. It encodes CASSSWRDRNTEAFF. The genes are TRBV11-2 and TRBJ1-1, with D tentatively TRBD1 (5 bases). The CDR3 covers 15 residues. Trimming removed 4 bases at V and 1 base at J, with 13 bases between. Germline assignment: CDR1 SGHAT and CDR2 FQNNGV.

There are many counts of this clonotype. The gene calls are TRBV7-2 and TRBJ2-1; 12 bases are a match to TRBD2. The CDR3 extends over 15 amino acids. CDR1 SGHTA and CDR2 FQGNSA come from the germline V gene. The V and J ends lost 2 bases and 10 bases, in that order; junction bases with no gene match: 6. The CDR3 bases are TGTGCCAGCAGCTTATCTAGCGGGGGGGCACGCGAGCAGTTCTTC. Amino acids: CASSLSSGGAREQFF.

This clonotype showed up many times. The gene calls are TRBV28 and TRBJ1-1; D not resolved. The CDR3 length is 13 residues. The V end was cut by 4 bases, the J end by 5 bases, with 11 bases between. Per the germline V gene, CDR1 is MDHEN and CDR2 is SYDVKM. CDR3 protein: CASSSHPETEAFF. CDR3 in DNA: TGTGCCAGCAGTTCCCACCCGGAGACTGAAGCTTTCTTT.

The chain couples TRBV28 to TRBJ1-6; TRBD1 matches 9 bases. The germline V gene encodes CDR1 MDHEN and CDR2 SYDVKM. This CDR3 spans 15 amino acids. J was trimmed by 7 bases and V by 4 bases; bases with no gene match: 5. The CDR3 loop reads CASSSGDRENSPLHF. CDR3 coding DNA: TGTGCCAGCAGTTCCGGGGACAGGGAGAATTCACCCCTCCACTTT.

The chain has TRBV20-1 and TRBJ2-7; TRBD1 agrees at 11 bases. The J segment lost 6 bases and the V segment lost 5 bases, leaving 9 bases of the junction unmatched. CDR1 is DFQATT and CDR2 is SNEGSKA in the germline V gene (reference sequence). The CDR3 extends over 14 amino acids. CDR3 sequence reads: CSASGQGAYGEQYF. The CDR3 bases are TGCAGTGCTTCCGGACAGGGGGCCTACGGCGAGCAGTACTTC.

This clonotype has just a few counts. The gene calls are TRBV28 and TRBJ1-2; D is unclear. The CDR3 runs 15 residues. Germline loops: CDR1 MDHEN, CDR2 SYDVKM. V lost 2 bases, J lost 6 bases, and 16 bases lay in between. CDR3 amino acids: CASSLNYIPRNGYTF. The CDR3 DNA sequence: TGTGCCAGCAGTTTAAATTATATTCCGAGGAATGGCTACACCTTC.

This clonotype was seen a few times. The chain uses TRBV29-1 and TRBJ1-2; no reliable D call. The length of the CDR3 is 14 residues. CDR1 is SQVTM and CDR2 is ANQGSEA in the germline V gene. V was shortened by 3 bases and J by 2 bases, with 13 bases between the two germline ends. CDR3 sequence reads: CSVEVAAQNYGYTF. The CDR3, as DNA: TGCAGCGTTGAGGTGGCAGCGCAGAACTATGGCTACACCTTC.